A selection of T cell receptor beta chains follows, all from one sample in a study of identical twins. TCRdb independently ran MiXCR on the 5' RACE reads; one entry per CDR3 protein. The data contain hundreds of thousands of distinct CDR3 sequences, under 9% of them singletons. Another study also made use of these data, one on yellow fever vaccine responses in identical twins.

The specimen sequenced was PBMCs. The receptors stem from a woman aged 18 to 35 in good health. The CDR3 runs from the conserved cysteine through the conserved F or W.

v_call,j_call,cdr3_aa
TRBV29-1,TRBJ1-2,CSVEQGIYGYTF
TRBV6-2/TRBV6-3,TRBJ2-7,CASSSSGTSGRLAYEQYF
TRBV7-8,TRBJ2-1,CASSWLERSYNEQFF
TRBV29-1,TRBJ2-1,CSADFYNEQFF
TRBV7-9,TRBJ2-1,CASSLGEVRREEQFF
TRBV4-3,TRBJ2-1,CASSQASLAGSLNEQFF
TRBV7-3,TRBJ1-6,CASSENTNSPLHF
TRBV12-3/TRBV12-4,TRBJ2-1,CASGSGRALEQFF
TRBV5-1,TRBJ2-1,CASSTLAGGVNDEQFF
TRBV20-1,TRBJ2-3,CSASRLARSTDTQYF
TRBV6-2/TRBV6-3,TRBJ2-7,CASSYSTLYEQYF
TRBV14,TRBJ2-1,CASSQVLAGVFGEQFF
TRBV29-1,TRBJ2-5,CSGGLVGETQYF
TRBV30,TRBJ2-7,CAWSVRVAGEQYF
TRBV4-2,TRBJ2-4,CASSQDQTSGRVNIQYF
TRBV3-1,TRBJ2-2,CASAHPGGTGELFF
TRBV27,TRBJ2-1,CASSLLGQGIYNEQFF
TRBV6-2/TRBV6-3,TRBJ2-3,CASSWTTGTSGLDTQYF
TRBV27,TRBJ1-5,CASSVQGRDQPQHF
TRBV19,TRBJ2-7,CASSIKAESSYEQYF
TRBV20-1,TRBJ2-7,CSAPGLDSYEQYF
TRBV20-1,TRBJ2-7,CSAREKVRYEQYF